This T cell receptor (beta chain) is from a study of T cells in Graves' hyperthyroidism and ophthalmopathy. General study findings and limits: Expanded thyroid clonotypes (above 0.001) were mostly also found in blood. By a 13 V-J model, ophthalmopathy was set apart from stable hyperthyroidism.

This clonotype was found many times. The antigen is not known. Exclusion of a patient resulted from uncontrolled infection, other autoimmune disease, pregnancy or lactation. Diagnoses rested on clinical symptoms, serum thyroxine and TRAb, thyroid ultrasound and orbital computed tomography. Amplification of TCR beta CDR3 regions was performed using RNA transcripts as template. In the first-round RT-PCR of the TCR CDR3, the HTBI primer set was used. TCRdb re-derived calls from the multiplex PCR reads in MiXCR, one entry per CDR3 protein. Of 250,000 to 300,000 distinct CDR3 sequences listed, over 15% were seen once; the top ten hold about 50%. Trimming removed 4 bases at V and 3 bases at J, with 10 bases between. Germline CDR1 SNHLY, CDR2 FYNNEI. The CDR3 has 13 residues.

The sample comprised blood. The sequence came from a woman aged 55 to 70 with Graves' ophthalmopathy. The chain joins TRBV2 to TRBJ2-7; TRBD2 is a possible D gene (5 bases). CDR3 in amino acids: CASSGGHSYEQYF. CDR3 coding DNA: TGTGCCAGCAGTGGAGGGCACAGCTACGAGCAGTACTTC.